The sequence of this T cell receptor (beta chain) was determined in a study of follicular helper T cells after annual influenza vaccination. Study-wide results and caveats: Day 7 ICOS+CD38+ clones were most often found later in ICOS-CD38- cTfh cells.

The V gene's germline CDR1 is SNHLY and CDR2 FYNNEI. The CDR3 has 14 amino acids. V was trimmed by 10 bases and J by 7 bases, leaving 17 bases between them. The method was immunoSEQ multiplex PCR; TCRdb's version includes in-frame clones alone and lacks a portion of them. Of 25,000 to 35,000 clones in the sample, roughly 80% were seen once. Time point: 2014-2015 season, pre-vaccination. This clone has only a few counts. Its antigen is not identified. This specimen was CXCR5+ CD38- circulating T follicular helper cells from blood, taken on the day of influenza vaccination. Subset here: circulating Tfh, non-naive CD4+CXCR5+PD-1+ (ICOS+CD38+ or ICOS-CD38-). The V gene is TRBV2, the J gene TRBJ1-6; weak D call: TRBD1 (6 bases). This receptor was taken from an adult who received the influenza vaccine. The CDR3, as DNA: TGTGCCACCTCCCCAGGGGCAGAGAATTCACCCCTCCACTTT. Protein: CATSPGAENSPLHF.